The rows below give T cell receptor beta chains drawn from one sample of a study of cytomegalovirus exposure and HLA in healthy donors. The repertoire was sequenced with immunoSEQ multiplex PCR; TCRdb's copy has only in-frame clones and lacks some. The sample contains 160,000 or so clones, roughly 88% of which appear only once. Sequenced: PBMCs. The receptors were gathered from a woman aged 18 to 35 in good health and CMV-seronegative. Each CDR3 is given with its conserved first and last residue. D genes are given only for firm matches. Size is stated for part of the rows, as once, few or many counts, or as a class when the clone is expanded.

D gene	V gene	clone size	J gene	CDR3 DNA	CDR3 protein
-	TRBV6-5	once	TRBJ1-2	TGTGCCAGCAGTTACAGCAGGGGCCTCGTCTATGGCTACACCTTC	CASSYSRGLVYGYTF
TRBD1	TRBV2	once	TRBJ1-4	TGTGCCAGCAGTGCCCAGGGGGCGAGCTTTTTT	CASSAQGASFF
-	TRBV27	-	TRBJ2-2	TGTGCCACCCTCGGGTGGGGCTGGGAAGGCACCGGGGAGCTGTTTTTT	CATLGWGWEGTGELFF
TRBD2	TRBV23-1	once	TRBJ2-5	TGCGCCAGCAGTCAATCGCCCAGATTCGGGAGGGAGACCCAGTACTTC	CASSQSPRFGRETQYF
TRBD1	TRBV7-2	-	TRBJ2-4	TGTGCCAGCAGCCCTCGGACAGGGGGCCAAAACATTCAGTACTTC	CASSPRTGGQNIQYF
-	TRBV6-6	-	TRBJ1-2	TGTGCCAGCGGGGGGATGGGGGGCTACACCTTC	CASGGMGGYTF
-	TRBV7-2	-	TRBJ1-4	TGTGCCAGCAGCCGTCAGGGAGGCGGTGAAAAACTGTTTTTT	CASSRQGGGEKLFF
-	TRBV6-5	-	TRBJ2-5	TGTGCCAGCAGTTTGAACCGGAGGGGGGGCCAAGAGACCCAGTACTTC	CASSLNRRGGQETQYF
TRBD2	TRBV5-1	-	TRBJ2-1	TGCGCCAGCAGCTTGTTTAACCTAGCGGATGAGCAGTTCTTC	CASSLFNLADEQFF
-	TRBV6-4	-	TRBJ1-1	TGTGCCAGCAGTGTCTCCGACGGGTCGAACACTGAAGCTTTCTTT	CASSVSDGSNTEAFF
-	TRBV6-1	-	TRBJ1-1	TGTGCCAGCAGTGTAGGCAGGGCGTCTGAAGCTTTCTTT	CASSVGRASEAFF
TRBD1	TRBV7-9	few	TRBJ1-5	TGTGCCAGCAGCTTAGGACAGGGGTTGGGGCAGCCCCAGCATTTT	CASSLGQGLGQPQHF
TRBD2	TRBV27	few	TRBJ2-7	TGTGCCAGCAGTTCTGGACTAGCGGGCGATGTATACGAGCAGTACTTC	CASSSGLAGDVYEQYF
-	TRBV5-5	-	TRBJ1-4	TGTGCCAGCAGCTTAAGCGGACTCCTACTAGGGAATGAAAAACTGTTTTTT	CASSLSGLLLGNEKLFF
TRBD1	TRBV27	-	TRBJ1-2	TGTGCCAGCCCCCTTAATGACAGGGGAGATGGCTACACCTTC	CASPLNDRGDGYTF
TRBD1	TRBV30	-	TRBJ1-2	TGTGCCTGGAATCAGGGGGCGAGGGGCTACACCTTC	CAWNQGARGYTF
TRBD1	TRBV11-2	-	TRBJ1-2	TGTGCCAGCAGCTTAGGCAACAGGGGCCGAAACTATGGCTACACCTTC	CASSLGNRGRNYGYTF
TRBD1	TRBV5-1	-	TRBJ1-1	TGCGCCAGCACGGGACAGCTGAACACTGAAGCTTTCTTT	CASTGQLNTEAFF
-	TRBV9	-	TRBJ2-2	TGTGCCAGCAGCGCCTCCGGGACACGGCGGACCGGGGAGCTGTTTTTT	CASSASGTRRTGELFF
TRBD1	TRBV6-4	-	TRBJ2-2	TGTGCCAGCAGTGACGGGTTGACAGGGGCACACACCGGGGAGCTGTTTTTT	CASSDGLTGAHTGELFF
-	TRBV6-1	-	TRBJ2-6	TGTGCCAGCAGTGACAGGTCAGGAGGGGCCAACGTCCTGACTTTC	CASSDRSGGANVLTF
TRBD1	TRBV18	once	TRBJ2-7	TGTGCCAGCTCACCGACACAGGGGCCCTACGAGCAGTACTTC	CASSPTQGPYEQYF
-	TRBV5-8	-	TRBJ2-7	TGTGCCAGCAGCTCAAGGACAGCCAACTACGAGCAGTACTTC	CASSSRTANYEQYF
TRBD2	TRBV10-1	-	TRBJ2-5	TGCGCCAGCAGTGGCGGACTAGCGGGGGGTCAAGAGACCCAGTACTTC	CASSGGLAGGQETQYF
TRBD1	TRBV7-2	-	TRBJ1-4	TGTGCCAGCAGCTTATCGTATCGGCCTCGGGGACAGAATAATGAAAAACTGTTTTTT	CASSLSYRPRGQNNEKLFF
-	TRBV15	-	TRBJ2-1	TGTGCCACCAGCAGAGTCCGGGGCTCCTACAATGAGCAGTTCTTC	CATSRVRGSYNEQFF
TRBD1	TRBV2	-	TRBJ1-6	TGTGCCAGCAGTGAATGGACAGGGAATAATTCACCCCTCCACTTT	CASSEWTGNNSPLHF
-	TRBV13	-	TRBJ1-2	TGTGCCAGCAGCTTAAGGGGGATCTATGGCTACACCTTC	CASSLRGIYGYTF
-	TRBV6-6	-	TRBJ2-2	TGTGCCAGCAGTTATACAGGGGGGGGCGGGGAGCTGTTTTTT	CASSYTGGGGELFF
-	TRBV18	-	TRBJ1-3	TGTGCCAGCTCACCGGTAGCCGGAAACACCATATATTTT	CASSPVAGNTIYF
-	TRBV28	-	TRBJ1-1	TGTGCCAGCATGAGGGTCACTGAAGCTTTCTTT	CASMRVTEAFF
-	TRBV19	-	TRBJ1-2	TGTGCCAGTAGTATAGACAGGGGAAGTAATGGCTACACCTTC	CASSIDRGSNGYTF
TRBD1	TRBV6-1	-	TRBJ1-1	TGTGCCAGCAGTGTGGACAGGGTAAACACTGAAGCTTTCTTT	CASSVDRVNTEAFF
-	TRBV29-1	once	TRBJ1-1	TGCAGCGTTGATGGGGCAGGAAACACTGAAGCTTTCTTT	CSVDGAGNTEAFF
TRBD1	TRBV6-5	-	TRBJ1-3	TGTGCCAGCAGTTACGCACAGGGGGCTGGAAACACCATATATTTT	CASSYAQGAGNTIYF
TRBD1	TRBV9	-	TRBJ1-6	TGTGCCAGCAGCGACAGATCAGGGGGGAGCTCCTATAATTCACCCCTCCACTTT	CASSDRSGGSSYNSPLHF
TRBD1	TRBV7-9	-	TRBJ1-1	TGTGCCAGCAGCTCCACAGGGGTAACTGAAGCTTTCTTT	CASSSTGVTEAFF
-	TRBV6-1	-	TRBJ1-4	TGTGCCAGCAGTCCATCGACAGTTATTAATGAAAAACTGTTTTTT	CASSPSTVINEKLFF
-	TRBV7-9	-	TRBJ1-6	TGTTCCAGCAGCCGACAGCGCTCCTATAATTCACCCCTCCACTTT	CSSSRQRSYNSPLHF
TRBD2	TRBV12-5	-	TRBJ2-7	TGTGCTAGTGGTTCACCCCGGGGCGGGGGTTCCTACGAGCAGTACTTC	CASGSPRGGGSYEQYF
-	TRBV28	-	TRBJ1-4	TGTGCCAGCAGTTCCGGACAGATTAATGAAAAACTGTTTTTT	CASSSGQINEKLFF
-	TRBV6-1	-	TRBJ1-1	TGTGCCAGCAGTGAGAGGCAGACGAACACTGAAGCTTTCTTT	CASSERQTNTEAFF
-	TRBV6-6	-	TRBJ1-5	TGTGCCAGCAGTCGGAGGGGCGGAGATCAGCCCCAGCATTTT	CASSRRGGDQPQHF
TRBD1	TRBV5-1	-	TRBJ1-1	TGCGCCAGCAGCCGTGACAGGGGGGATGAAGCTTTCTTT	CASSRDRGDEAFF